This T cell receptor beta chain is from a study of CD8+ T cells in alopecia areata. This clone was picked up a small number of times. This specimen includes other DNA sequences encoding the same CDR3. J gave up 1 base and V 2 bases, and 2 bases lay outside the gene matches. The CDR3 runs to 15 residues. The germline V gene encodes CDR1 GTSNPN and CDR2 SVGIG (reference sequence). Following extraction, RNA underwent reverse transcription to cDNA, which served as the sequencing template. Profiled with immunoSEQ multiplex PCR; TCRdb holds only in-frame clones, not every one. This table holds about 150,000 clones, 40% to 60% found once.

This clonotype originated in a human donor with alopecia areata. The sequencing used CD8+ T cells sorted from blood, collected at week 0. V and J are TRBV30 and TRBJ2-7, with 13 positions matching TRBD2. This chain's CDR3 is CAWSPGLAGSYEQYF. The CDR3 DNA follows: TGTGCCTGGAGTCCGGGACTAGCGGGATCCTACGAGCAGTACTTC.